Each of the 28 T cell receptor beta chains below was sequenced from the same sample in a study of breast tumors, draining lymph nodes, adjacent tissues. TCRdb used MiXCR to reprocess the multiplex PCR reads, holding one entry per CDR3 protein. The sample shows some 170,000 distinct CDR3 sequences, 30% to 35% of them seen only once. The lymph nodes were axillary draining lymph nodes from breast cancer patients. The sequenced sample was axillary lymph node tissue. The receptors stem from a female donor with breast cancer. Some clones in this sample may be carry-over from other donors' samples.

Many counts were recorded for this clonotype. The rearrangement uses TRBV24-1 and TRBJ1-4, with 8 nucleotides matching TRBD1. Unmatched junction bases numbered 10, after V lost 3 bases and J lost 5 bases. CDR1 and CDR2 from the germline V gene are KGHDR and SFDVKD. The CDR3 runs 17 residues. The CDR3 sequence is CATSDPRQGITNEKLFF. The CDR3, as DNA: TGTGCCACCAGTGATCCGCGACAGGGGATAACCAATGAAAAACTGTTTTTT.

Regarding this clonotype: A much bigger clone sits one base away, suggesting this may be a read error. This chain connects TRBV9 to TRBJ1-6; no clear D. Germline V gives CDR1 SGDLS, CDR2 YYNGEE. The CDR3 covers 15 residues. CDR3 amino acids: CASCVGQLGNSPPHF. The CDR3 DNA sequence: TGTGCCAGCTGCGTAGGGCAGCTCGGTAATTCACCCCCCCACTTT.

The chain carries TRBV15 and TRBJ1-3, with D perhaps matching TRBD1 (6 bases). The CDR3 is made up of 16 amino acids. CDR1 and CDR2 (germline): LNHNV, YYDKDF (reference sequence). V was pared by 5 bases and J by 0 bases, with 14 bases between. The CDR3 loop reads CATSPGDPNSGNTIYF. The CDR3 coding sequence is TGTGCCACCAGCCCAGGGGACCCCAACTCTGGAAACACCATATATTTT.

The V gene is TRBV19, the J gene TRBJ2-2; D possibly corresponds to TRBD1 (6 bases). This CDR3 contains 15 residues. Germline V CDR1 and CDR2: LNHDA, SQIVND (reference sequence). Trimming stripped 1 base from V and 7 bases from J, with 13 bases between. The CDR3 region is CASSIGHRVGGELFF. CDR3 coding DNA: TGTGCCAGTAGTATAGGCCACAGGGTTGGCGGGGAGCTGTTTTTT.

Only a few counts were recorded for this clonotype. Given a much more abundant clone one base away, this may be a read error. The V call is TRBV11-2, the J call TRBJ2-7; TRBD1 matches at 8 bases. Germline CDR1 and CDR2: SGHAT and FQNNGV. The CDR3 is 15 residues long. Germline trimming cut 7 bases from V and 6 bases from J; bases unmatched to any gene: 14. The CDR3 loop reads CASNPRQGTRGEQYF. CDR3 nucleotides: TGTGCCAGCAACCCCCGACAGGGGACTCGGGGCGAGCAGTACTTC.

This clonotype appeared many times. V is TRBV7-4 and J is TRBJ1-5, with a tentative D call TRBD1 (6 bases). Germline values: CDR1 SGHVT, CDR2 SQSDAQ. The CDR3 runs to 14 residues. Trimming took off 3 bases at V and 3 bases at J, with 9 bases between the two ends. The CDR3 DNA reads TGTGCCAGCAGCTTCACAGGGTTCAATCAGCCCCAGCATTTT. Protein: CASSFTGFNQPQHF.

This clonotype was detected a few times. Being one base from a much bigger clone, this may be a read error. V usage is TRBV11-1 and J usage is TRBJ2-7, with D possibly matching TRBD1 (5 bases). Trimming pared 5 bases from V and 2 bases from J, leaving 13 bases between. Germline V gene data show CDR1 as SGHAT and CDR2 as FQDESV (reference sequence). The CDR3 runs 14 residues. The DNA of the CDR3 is TGTGCCAGCAGCCAGGTGGGGCAAACCTACGAGCAGTACTTC. This codes for CASSQVGQTYEQYF.

This clonotype was seen a handful of times. This may arise from a read error, as a much more abundant clone is one base away. Given the absence of the conserved phenylalanine or tryptophan at the CDR3 end, a read error is likely. The DNA for the CDR3 is TGTGCCAGTAGTCCTCAGGGGACAGGGTTGGGCTCCGAGCAGTACTCC. Translation gives CASSPQGTGLGSEQYS. J is TRBJ2-7 and V is TRBV19; the match to TRBD1 covers 9 bases. Germline V CDR1 and CDR2: LNHDA, SQIVND (reference sequence). Trimming at V came to 5 bases and at J to 6 bases, leaving 14 bases not matched to a gene. The CDR3 loop spans 16 amino acids.

The chain couples TRBV2 to TRBJ2-1; 9 nucleotides line up with TRBD1. From germline, CDR1 is SNHLY and CDR2 FYNNEI. The V gene end was trimmed by 8 bases and the J gene end by 7 bases; junction bases not matched to a gene: 9. The CDR3 covers 14 residues. The CDR3 reads CASGVGQGTNEQFF. The CDR3 DNA follows: TGTGCCAGCGGCGTGGGACAGGGTACAAATGAGCAGTTCTTC.

This clonotype was detected many times. The chain uses TRBV28 and TRBJ1-6; no clear D gene. CDR1 is MDHEN and CDR2 is SYDVKM in the germline V gene. The CDR3 spans 16 residues. The germline V and J ends were trimmed by 6 bases and 2 bases, with 14 bases remaining between them. The CDR3 coding sequence is TGTGCCAGCAGGCGTACATTTCGGACCTATAATTCACCCCTCCACTTT. It encodes CASRRTFRTYNSPLHF.

This clonotype was seen many times. The chain employs TRBV19 and TRBJ2-5; D gene ambiguous. The germline V gene encodes CDR1 LNHDA and CDR2 SQIVND (reference sequence). The CDR3 runs to 15 residues. The V end lost 4 bases, the J end lost 1 base, and 13 bases lay between the germline ends. CDR3 amino acids: CASSRSLAIQETQYF. CDR3 DNA sequence: TGTGCCAGTAGTAGATCCCTTGCAATCCAAGAGACCCAGTACTTC.

Ten or more counts support this clonotype. The chain uses TRBV5-4 and TRBJ2-7, with 9 positions matching TRBD1. There are 15 residues in the CDR3. The trim removed 4 bases at V and 3 bases at J, leaving 8 bases unmatched. Germline loops: CDR1 SGHNT, CDR2 YYREEE (reference sequence). The DNA of the CDR3 is TGTGCCAGCAGCCCGGACAGGGGAGTTTTCTACGAGCAGTACTTC. This codes for CASSPDRGVFYEQYF.

On this clonotype itself: With a much larger clone just one base away, this may be a read error. The chain carries TRBV20-1 and TRBJ2-7; D perhaps matches TRBD1 (6 bases). The V gene's germline CDR1 is DFQATT and CDR2 SNEGSKA (reference sequence). The CDR3 runs to 14 residues. CDR3 nucleotide sequence: TGCAGTGCTAGGCGTTTAGGACAGTCCTCCGAGCAGTACTTC. It specifies CSARRLGQSSEQYF.

In this sample, this clonotype turned up many times. V and J are TRBV15 and TRBJ2-7, with a weak D call TRBD1 (6 bases). Per germline, CDR1 LNHNV and CDR2 YYDKDF (reference sequence). V was trimmed by 3 bases and J by 1 base, leaving 10 bases between them. The CDR3 contains 14 residues. CDR3 coding DNA: TGTGCCACCAGCAGGGAGAGGGGGTCCTACGAGCAGTACTTC. Amino acids: CATSRERGSYEQYF.

This clonotype was observed at least ten times. The rearrangement joins TRBV10-1 to TRBJ2-1, with 8 positions matching TRBD2. The CDR3 has 14 amino acids. In germline, CDR1 is WNHNN, CDR2 SYGVQD (reference sequence). V gave up 3 bases and J gave up 9 bases; unmatched junction bases: 7. CDR3 nucleotide sequence: TGCGCCAGCAGTGAAACTAGCGGCTTTGGTGAGCAGTTCTTC. Translation: CASSETSGFGEQFF.

Remarks on this clonotype: A read error may produce the germline difference seen at one junction end. The chain carries TRBV2 and TRBJ2-7, with D unresolved. Germline CDR1 is SNHLY and CDR2 is FYNNEI. The CDR3 totals 14 residues. CDR3: CTSSESTRSNEQYF. The CDR3 region has the DNA TGTACCAGCAGTGAGTCCACCCGCTCCAACGAGCAGTACTTC.

This clonotype showed up many times. The chain carries TRBV6-1 and TRBJ1-2; D gene uncertain. This CDR3 contains 14 residues. V was pared by 2 bases and J by 3 bases, with 10 bases between. Germline CDR1 MNHNS, CDR2 SASEGT. CDR3 in amino acids: CASSERQVYYGYTF. The CDR3 bases are TGTGCCAGCAGTGAAAGGCAGGTTTACTATGGCTACACCTTC.

In its sample, this clonotype was seen many times. An end of the junction differs from the germline gene, which may be a read error. The chain recombines TRBV6-2 or TRBV6-3 with TRBJ2-7; tentative D call: TRBD2 (6 bases). The CDR3 is made up of 15 amino acids. Germline-derived CDR1 and CDR2 are MNHEY and SVGEGT. The CDR3 is CASSHSSLATDEQYF. In DNA form, the CDR3 reads TGTGCCAGCAGTCACTCGAGCCTAGCGACCGACGAGCAGTACTTC.

The V call is TRBV12-5, the J call TRBJ2-1; unclear D gene. V was cut by 8 bases and J by 3 bases, with 8 bases left in between. The CDR3 is made up of 12 amino acids. In germline, CDR1 is LGHNT, CDR2 FRNRAP. The CDR3 loop is CASSVSYNEQFF. The CDR3 nucleotides are TGTGCTAGTAGCGTCAGCTACAATGAGCAGTTCTTC.

The chain links TRBV9 to TRBJ2-7, with TRBD2 matching over 7 bases. Per the germline V gene, CDR1 is SGDLS and CDR2 is YYNGEE. The CDR3 spans 14 residues. V shed 2 bases and J 2 bases; nucleotides not matched to a gene: 4. CDR3 in amino acids: CASSVGGNTYEQYF. CDR3 nucleotides: TGTGCCAGCAGCGTGGGGGGGAATACCTACGAGCAGTACTTC.

This clonotype was seen repeatedly, ten times or more. The chain has TRBV12-3 or TRBV12-4 and TRBJ1-4, with D maybe TRBD1 (6 bases). The CDR3 runs to 15 residues. V lost 3 bases, J lost 7 bases, and 15 bases lay in between. DNA for the CDR3: TGTGCCAGCAGTTTTCTAGGGGGTAAGGGTGAAAAACTGTTTTTT. Translating gives CASSFLGGKGEKLFF.

This clonotype was recorded at least ten times. The chain combines TRBV18 with TRBJ2-5, with 14 bases that match TRBD2. Trimming removed 2 bases from V and 5 bases from J; junction bases left unmatched: 10. This CDR3 comprises 18 residues. CDR1 is KGHSH, CDR2 LQKENI, per germline. The CDR3 bases are TGTGCCAGCTCACCATGGGTCGGGACTAGCGGGAGTGCGGAGACCCAGTACTTC. This encodes CASSPWVGTSGSAETQYF. Full variable domain (rest looked up from reference TRBV18 and TRBJ2-5): NAGVMQNPRHLVRRRGQEARLRCSPMKGHSHVYWYRQLPEEGLKFMVYLQKENIIDESGMPKERFSAEFPKEGPSILRIQQVVRGDSAAYFCASSPWVGTSGSAETQYFGPGTRLLVL.

This clonotype has at least ten counts. This rearrangement joins TRBV14 to TRBJ1-2; 9 bases fit TRBD1. Germline CDR1 reads SGHDN; CDR2 reads FVKESK. J gave up 2 bases and V 4 bases, and 5 bases lay outside the gene matches. The CDR3 is made up of 15 amino acids. The CDR3 coding sequence is TGTGCCAGCAGCCGATCGGGACAGGGAAACTATGGCTACACCTTC. It yields the protein CASSRSGQGNYGYTF.

In this sample, this clonotype turned up many times. This rearrangement joins TRBV11-2 to TRBJ2-7, with 10 nucleotides matching TRBD1. Germline-derived CDR1 and CDR2 are SGHAT and FQNNGV. This CDR3 spans 15 amino acids. J was trimmed by 2 bases and V by 5 bases; bases with no gene match: 6. DNA for the CDR3: TGTGCCAGCAGCACAGGGACAGGGGTAACCTACGAGCAGTACTTC. It encodes CASSTGTGVTYEQYF.

This clonotype was seen only a few times. A much larger clone differs by one base, so this may be a read error. V usage is TRBV9 and J usage is TRBJ1-2, with TRBD1 as a possible D gene (6 bases). The length of the CDR3 is 16 residues. Germline CDR1 is SGDLS and CDR2 is YYNGEE. The CDR3 nucleotides are TGTGCCAGCAGCAGAAATGATGGGGGCAGCAACTATGCCTACACCTTC. Its translation: CASSRNDGGSNYAYTF.

This clonotype came up many times. This rearrangement joins TRBV29-1 to TRBJ2-1, with 14 bases aligning to TRBD2. The CDR3 runs to 14 residues. V lost 8 bases and J lost 10; bases outside the gene matches: 10. CDR1 SQVTM and CDR2 ANQGSEA come from the germline V gene. Here the CDR3 reads CSSAPGLAGVEQFF. The CDR3 DNA sequence: TGCAGCTCTGCCCCGGGACTAGCGGGAGTAGAGCAGTTCTTC.

Note on this clonotype: This may come from a read error, since a much larger clone is one base off. This chain joins TRBV3-1 and TRBJ2-1; TRBD2 matches 13 bases. CDR1 is LGHDT and CDR2 is YNNKEL in the germline V gene (reference sequence). This CDR3 is built from 18 residues. V was pared by 3 bases and J by 8 bases, with 13 bases of the junction left unmatched. CDR3 region: CASSHVAGTSGVDDEQFF. CDR3 bases: TGTGCCAGCAGCCATGTAGCAGGGACTAGCGGGGTGGACGATGAGCAGTTCTTC.

This clonotype has a count of ten or more. The junction and the germline gene differ at one end; a read error may be behind it. The J gene is TRBJ2-7, the V gene TRBV7-9; D unclear. Looked up from germline, CDR1 is SEHNR and CDR2 is FQNEAQ (reference sequence). This CDR3 spans 11 amino acids. The CDR3 sequence: CASSLEAKWGF. As DNA, the CDR3 is TGTGCCAGCAGCTTAGAGGCGAAATGGGGCTTC.